This T cell receptor (beta chain) was documented in a study of tumor-infiltrating lymphocytes in primary liver carcinoma. In addition to blood RNA drawn from unsorted whole blood, germline DNA was extracted. As for this clonotype: Compared with germline, one end of the junction differs, possibly owing to a read error.

With around 500 ng total RNA as template and a constant-region primer, TCR beta cDNA was made. For TCR beta, libraries were produced by three nested multiplex PCR rounds using slightly modified ARM-PCR. With TRBV1-TRBV30 forward primers and a C-beta reverse primer, the first two PCR rounds were run for approximately 10 cycles each. TCRdb redid the calling of the multiplex PCR reads with MiXCR, one entry per CDR3 protein. The sample records fewer than 350,000 distinct CDR3 sequences, 65% being singletons. This CDR3 is 16 amino acids long. Germline V gives CDR1 MNHNS, CDR2 SASEGT. The source material was peripheral blood. V is TRBV6-1 and J is TRBJ2-2; TRBD1 matches 8 bases. The sequence derives from a man aged 35 to 55 with primary liver carcinoma and hepatitis B virus infection. The CDR3 DNA follows: TGTGCCGGCAGTTTTCAGGGGGCAAAAAACACCGGGGAGCTGTCCTTT. This translates into CAGSFQGAKNTGELSF.